This TCR beta chain appears in the sequencing data of a study of cytomegalovirus exposure and HLA in healthy donors. Study-wide results and limits: Only CMV serostatus was available as immune exposure information. The authors judged a highly shared variant cluster likely a sequencing artifact. The HLA-A and HLA-B alleles of most subjects were reportedly predicted accurately from TCR beta sequences.

Donors showed nominal health when sampled, although they likely had unrecorded immune exposures. The PCR ran on 60 Vbeta and 13 Jbeta primers. The protocol was immunoSEQ multiplex PCR, while the TCRdb copy is restricted to in-frame clones and leaves out a portion. The table has 150,000 to 200,000 clones, roughly 87% seen once; the top ten hold 0.2% to 0.3%. The CDR3 spans 14 residues. From germline, CDR1 is GTSNPN and CDR2 SVGIG (reference sequence). The germline V and J ends were trimmed by 3 bases and 3 bases, with 12 bases remaining between them. On this clone itself: Its matching antigen is unknown.

Sequences were obtained from PBMCs. The sequence was collected from a girl in the first two years of life in good health and CMV-seronegative. The gene calls are TRBV30 and TRBJ1-3; no firm D call. CDR3 DNA sequence: TGTGCCTGGAGGAGTGGAGGGAATGGAAACACCATATATTTT. Translated, it gives CAWRSGGNGNTIYF. Variable domain in full (rest from reference TRBV30 and TRBJ1-3): SQTIHQWPATLVQPVGSPLSLECTVEGTSNPNLYWYRQAAGRGLQLLFYSVGIGQISSEVPQNLSASRPQDRQFILSSKKLLLSDSGFYLCAWRSGGNGNTIYFGEGSWLTVV.